The sequence of this T cell receptor beta chain was determined in a study of EBV T-cell therapy then PD-1 blockade in nasopharyngeal carcinoma. Treatment reported: AdE1-LMPpoly-expanded autologous EBV-specific T-cell therapy followed by anti-PD-1 nivolumab. Notes on this clone: Its antigen is not identified.

The germline CDR1 and CDR2 sequences are MNHEY and SVGAGI. This CDR3 is built from 16 residues. Trimming took 4 bases from V and 0 from J; bases not matched to a gene: 7. Using immunoSEQ multiplex PCR, the repertoire was profiled, and TCRdb retains in-frame clones only, with some absent. The sample shows under 25,000 clones, less than 90% of them seen only once. The V and J genes are TRBV6-5 and TRBJ1-1; 8 bases match TRBD1. This receptor was taken from a man aged 35 to 55 with nasopharyngeal carcinoma. The specimen was CD8+ T cells from blood, collected at approximately day 31 from a patient whose treatment included autologous EBV-specific T cells and nivolumab. The CDR3 DNA is TGTGCCAGCAGTTTGGACAGGGCCGGCATGAACACTGAAGCTTTCTTT. The encoded protein is CASSLDRAGMNTEAFF.